Below are 3 T cell receptor beta chains sequenced from a single sample in a study of cytomegalovirus exposure and HLA in healthy donors. The data were produced by immunoSEQ multiplex PCR, yet TCRdb's version contains in-frame clones alone and is incomplete. The sample records about 130,000 clones, 90% to 96% being singletons. The source material was PBMCs. These receptors all stem from a man aged 18 to 30 in good health and CMV-seronegative.

V usage is TRBV9 and J usage is TRBJ2-2, with 7 nucleotides matching TRBD2. Trimming at V came to 3 bases and at J to 7 bases, leaving 9 bases not matched to a gene. Germline CDR1 reads SGDLS; CDR2 reads YYNGEE. CDR3 length: 15 amino acids. Written as DNA, the CDR3 is TGTGCCAGCAGCGCCGGGACTACCTTAGGCGGGGAGCTGTTTTTT. Translating it yields CASSAGTTLGGELFF.

The chain combines TRBV11-1 with TRBJ2-1, with D tentatively TRBD2 (5 bases). The CDR3 length is 17 residues. V lost 5 bases and J 0 bases, leaving 17 bases between the germline ends. Per germline, CDR1 SGHAT and CDR2 FQDESV (reference sequence). The CDR3 coding sequence is TGTGCCAGCAGCCTAATAGGAGGTCCCGTCTCCTACAATGAGCAGTTCTTC. Its translation: CASSLIGGPVSYNEQFF. Supplemented by reference TRBV11-1 and TRBJ2-1, the full variable domain reads EAEVAQSPRYKITEKSQAVAFWCDPISGHATLYWYRQILGQGPELLVQFQDESVVDDSQLPKDRFSAERLKGVDSTLKIQPAELGDSAMYLCASSLIGGPVSYNEQFFGPGTRLTVL.

This chain uses TRBV30 with TRBJ1-2; tentatively, D is TRBD1 (6 bases). The CDR3 loop spans 14 amino acids. V was clipped by 2 bases and J by 2 bases, with 12 bases between them. Germline V gene lookup returns CDR1 GTSNPN and CDR2 SVGIG (reference sequence). CDR3 coding DNA: TGTGCCTGGAGTCCCGGGACAACAAACTATGGCTACACCTTC. Translating it yields CAWSPGTTNYGYTF. The full variable domain, completed using reference TRBV30 and TRBJ1-2, is SQTIHQWPATLVQPVGSPLSLECTVEGTSNPNLYWYRQAAGRGLQLLFYSVGIGQISSEVPQNLSASRPQDRQFILSSKKLLLSDSGFYLCAWSPGTTNYGYTFGSGTRLTVV.